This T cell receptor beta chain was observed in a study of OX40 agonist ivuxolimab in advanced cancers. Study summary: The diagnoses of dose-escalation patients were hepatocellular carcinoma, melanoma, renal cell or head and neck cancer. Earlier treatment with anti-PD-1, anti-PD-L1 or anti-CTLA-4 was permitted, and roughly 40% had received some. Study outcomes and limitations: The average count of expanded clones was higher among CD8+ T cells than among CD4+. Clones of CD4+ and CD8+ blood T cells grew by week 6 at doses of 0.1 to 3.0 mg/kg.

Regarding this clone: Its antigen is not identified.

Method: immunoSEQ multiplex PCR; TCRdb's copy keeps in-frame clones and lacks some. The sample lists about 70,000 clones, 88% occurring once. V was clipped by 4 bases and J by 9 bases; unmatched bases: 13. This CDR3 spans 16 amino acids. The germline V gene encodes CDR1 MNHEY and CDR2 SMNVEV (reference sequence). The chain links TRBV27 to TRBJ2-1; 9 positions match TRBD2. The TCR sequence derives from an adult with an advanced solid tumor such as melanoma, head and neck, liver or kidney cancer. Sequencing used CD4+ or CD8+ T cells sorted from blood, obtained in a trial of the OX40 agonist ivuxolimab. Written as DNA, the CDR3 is TGTGCCAGCAGTTCCTATAGCGGGGGAAAGGGCGGTGAGCAGTTCTTC. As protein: CASSSYSGGKGGEQFF.